These 15 T cell receptor beta chains were sequenced from one sample in a study of OX40 agonist ivuxolimab in advanced cancers. Some clones are missing from TCRdb's copy, which holds only in-frame ones; the method was immunoSEQ multiplex PCR. Altogether approximately 84,000 clones are present, 85% to 95% being singletons, with the ten largest covering more than 0.35%. The sample was CD4+ or CD8+ T cells sorted from blood, taken in a trial of the OX40 agonist ivuxolimab. These receptors all stem from an adult with an advanced solid tumor such as melanoma, head and neck, liver or kidney cancer.

The V and J genes are TRBV21-1 and TRBJ2-3. TRBV21-1 is a pseudogene locus. This CDR3 is built from 15 residues. The CDR3 DNA reads as TGTGCCAGCAGCAAGATCGGAGGGACAACAGATACGCAGTATTTT. It yields the protein CASSKIGGTTDTQYF.

The CDR3 is CASSPSSGLAGLYTGELFF. In DNA form, the CDR3 reads TGTGCCAGCAGCCCCTCCTCCGGACTAGCGGGACTCTACACCGGGGAGCTGTTTTTT. The chain carries TRBV28 and TRBJ2-2; 12 bases align to TRBD2. The ends lost 6 bases at V and 3 bases at J; junction bases unmatched: 14. The CDR3 runs to 19 residues. Germline CDR1 MDHEN, CDR2 SYDVKM.

This chain joins TRBV9 and TRBJ2-2; 7 nucleotides agree with TRBD2. The CDR3 contains 18 residues. The germline V gene encodes CDR1 SGDLS and CDR2 YYNGEE. J was trimmed by 1 base and V by 0 bases; bases with no gene match: 9. CDR3 sequence reads: CASSVATGAGVNTGELFF. DNA of the CDR3: TGTGCCAGCAGCGTAGCTACCGGTGCGGGAGTGAACACCGGGGAGCTGTTTTTT.

This chain uses TRBV4-2 with TRBJ2-7; 8 bases map to TRBD1. With 1 base clipped from V and 0 bases from J, the junction kept 2 bases outside the gene matches. The CDR3 extends over 15 amino acids. Germline V gene sequence: CDR1 LGHNA, CDR2 YNFKEQ. DNA for the CDR3: TGTGCCAGCAGCCAAGGACAGGGGATCTCCTACGAGCAGTACTTC. Translated: CASSQGQGISYEQYF.

This chain connects TRBV5-6 to TRBJ2-3; possibly TRBD1 for D (5 bases). V was cut by 4 bases and J by 1 base, with 7 bases left in between. The V gene's germline CDR1 is SGHDT and CDR2 YYEEEE. CDR3 size: 13 residues. In nucleotides, the CDR3 is TGTGCCAGCAGCGAGACAGGCACAGATACGCAGTATTTT. Encoded protein: CASSETGTDTQYF. Full variable domain (missing parts from reference TRBV5-6 and TRBJ2-3): DAGVTQSPTHLIKTRGQQVTLRCSPKSGHDTVSWYQQALGQGPQFIFQYYEEEERQRGNFPDRFSGHQFPNYSSELNVNALLLGDSALYLCASSETGTDTQYFGPGTRLTVL.

The rearrangement joins TRBV2 to TRBJ2-1; tentative D call: TRBD1 (5 bases). Germline lookup yields CDR1 SNHLY and CDR2 FYNNEI. The CDR3 is 13 amino acids. V was pared by 7 bases and J by 3 bases, with 10 bases between. The CDR3: CASTLDSYNEQFF. The CDR3 nucleotides read TGTGCCAGCACCTTAGACAGCTACAATGAGCAGTTCTTC.

The CDR3 bases are TGCGCCAGCAGCTCCCAGGGGGGGAGTACTGGGGCCAACGTCCTGACTTTC. Encoded protein: CASSSQGGSTGANVLTF. V usage is TRBV4-1 and J usage is TRBJ2-6; D may match TRBD1 or TRBD2 (7 bases each). Per the germline V gene, CDR1 is MGHRA and CDR2 is YSYEKL. The CDR3 covers 17 residues. Deletions cut 5 bases from V and 2 bases from J, with 16 bases between.

This chain uses TRBV28 with TRBJ2-7; the D is unclear. Germline-derived CDR1 and CDR2 are MDHEN and SYDVKM. The CDR3 has 15 amino acids. Trimming shortened V by 5 bases and J by 0 bases, and 14 bases separated the two germline ends. Here the CDR3 reads CASSPIVQRSYEQYF. CDR3 nucleotide sequence: TGTGCCAGCAGTCCCATAGTTCAACGCTCCTACGAGCAGTACTTC. The full variable domain, with the rest looked up from reference TRBV28 and TRBJ2-7, is DVKVTQSSRYLVKRTGEKVFLECVQDMDHENMFWYRQDPGLGLRLIYFSYDVKMKEKGDIPEGYSVSREKKERFSLILESASTNQTSMYLCASSPIVQRSYEQYFGPGTRLTVT.

A few counts support this clone. The rearrangement uses TRBV28 and TRBJ1-2; D is undetermined. Germline CDR1 reads MDHEN; CDR2 reads SYDVKM. The CDR3 consists of 14 residues. V was trimmed by 6 bases and J by 7 bases, leaving 18 bases between them. CDR3 nucleotide sequence: TGTGCCAGCAGCTTGACCAGACCGGGAAGTGGCTACACCTTC. As protein: CASSLTRPGSGYTF.

The V gene is TRBV7-9, the J gene TRBJ2-5; 10 bases map to TRBD1. The ends lost 3 bases at V and 4 bases at J; junction bases unmatched: 2. The CDR3 is 14 residues long. Per the germline V gene, CDR1 is SEHNR and CDR2 is FQNEAQ (reference sequence). The CDR3 is CASSLGDRGETQYF. The CDR3, as DNA: TGTGCCAGCAGCTTGGGGGACAGGGGAGAGACCCAGTACTTC.

V usage is TRBV28 and J usage is TRBJ1-2; TRBD1 aligns across 9 bases. Germline V gene data show CDR1 as MDHEN and CDR2 as SYDVKM. The CDR3 totals 13 residues. Unmatched junction bases numbered 7, after V lost 6 bases and J lost 8 bases. The chain's CDR3 is CASRQGAQRGYTF. The CDR3 bases are TGTGCCAGCAGACAGGGGGCGCAAAGGGGCTACACCTTC.

The genes are TRBV11-1 and TRBJ2-3; TRBD2 agrees at 8 bases. With 4 bases clipped from V and 6 bases from J, the junction kept 9 bases outside the gene matches. CDR1 is SGHAT, CDR2 FQDESV, per germline (reference sequence). The CDR3 has 15 amino acids. The DNA for the CDR3 is TGTGCCAGCAGCTCCTCGGGGGGGAGTGAGGATACGCAGTATTTT. It encodes CASSSSGGSEDTQYF.

This clone has only a few counts. The chain has TRBV7-9 and TRBJ2-7; D is possibly TRBD2 (6 bases). V lost 6 bases, J lost 4 bases, and 16 bases lay in between. Per germline, CDR1 SEHNR and CDR2 FQNEAQ (reference sequence). The CDR3 runs to 14 residues. DNA of the CDR3: TGTGCCAGCAGAGGGCGGGCGGGAACTTACGAGCAGTACTTC. Amino acids: CASRGRAGTYEQYF.

The chain recombines TRBV5-6 with TRBJ2-1, with a possible D match to TRBD1 (6 bases). The V end was cut by 0 bases, the J end by 7 bases, with 17 bases between. Germline CDR1 and CDR2: SGHDT and YYEEEE. CDR3 length: 16 amino acids. The CDR3 loop reads CASSLAGWGRGNEQFF. The CDR3 nucleotides are TGTGCCAGCAGCTTGGCGGGATGGGGTAGGGGGAATGAGCAGTTCTTC.

This clone turned up a few times. This rearrangement joins TRBV29-1 to TRBJ1-1; the D is unclear. The germline V and J ends were trimmed by 5 bases and 1 base, with 5 bases remaining between them. Germline V gives CDR1 SQVTM, CDR2 ANQGSEA. This CDR3 contains 11 residues. The CDR3 region has the DNA TGCAGCGTTACGGAGAACACTGAAGCTTTCTTT. It yields the protein CSVTENTEAFF.